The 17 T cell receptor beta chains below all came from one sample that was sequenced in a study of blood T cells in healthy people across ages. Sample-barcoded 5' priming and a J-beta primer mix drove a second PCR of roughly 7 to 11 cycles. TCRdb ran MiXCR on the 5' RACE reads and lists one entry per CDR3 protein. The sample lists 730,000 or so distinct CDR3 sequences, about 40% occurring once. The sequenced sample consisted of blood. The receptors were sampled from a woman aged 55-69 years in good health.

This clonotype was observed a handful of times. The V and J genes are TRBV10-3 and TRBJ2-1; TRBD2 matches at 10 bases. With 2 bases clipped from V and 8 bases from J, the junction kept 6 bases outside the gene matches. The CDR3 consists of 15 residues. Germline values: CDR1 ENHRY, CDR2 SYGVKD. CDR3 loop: CAISETSGAWDEQFF. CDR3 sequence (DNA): TGTGCCATCAGTGAGACTAGCGGGGCCTGGGATGAGCAGTTCTTC.

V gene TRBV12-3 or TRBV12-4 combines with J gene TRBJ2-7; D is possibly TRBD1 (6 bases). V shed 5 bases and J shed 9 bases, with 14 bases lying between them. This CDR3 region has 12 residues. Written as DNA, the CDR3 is TGTGCCAGCAGTCTCAGGGGAGCTGGGCAGTACTTC. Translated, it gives CASSLRGAGQYF.

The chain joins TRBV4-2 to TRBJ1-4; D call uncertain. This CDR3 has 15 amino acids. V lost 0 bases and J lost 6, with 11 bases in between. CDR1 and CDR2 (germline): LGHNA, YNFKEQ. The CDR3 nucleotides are TGTGCCAGCAGCCAAGATCGAGGTTCTCATGAAAAACTGTTTTTT. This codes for CASSQDRGSHEKLFF.

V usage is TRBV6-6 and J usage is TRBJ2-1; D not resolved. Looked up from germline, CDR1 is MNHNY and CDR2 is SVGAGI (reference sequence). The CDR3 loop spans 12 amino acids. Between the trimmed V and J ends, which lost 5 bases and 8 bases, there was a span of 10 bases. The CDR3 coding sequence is TGTGCCAGCAGTCCGGAGTCTTATGAGCAGTTCTTC. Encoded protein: CASSPESYEQFF.

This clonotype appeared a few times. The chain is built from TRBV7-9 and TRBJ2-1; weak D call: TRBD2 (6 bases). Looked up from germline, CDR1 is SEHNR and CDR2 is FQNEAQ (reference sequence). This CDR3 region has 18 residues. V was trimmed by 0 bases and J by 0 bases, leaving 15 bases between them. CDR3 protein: CASSLALDAGSSYNEQFF. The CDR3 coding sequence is TGTGCCAGCAGCTTAGCGCTCGATGCGGGGAGCTCCTACAATGAGCAGTTCTTC.

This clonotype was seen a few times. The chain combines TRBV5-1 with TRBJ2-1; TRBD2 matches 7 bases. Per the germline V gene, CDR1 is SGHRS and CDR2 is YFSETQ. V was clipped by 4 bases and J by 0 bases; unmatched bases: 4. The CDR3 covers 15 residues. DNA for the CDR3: TGCGCCAGCAGCGGGGGAGGGAACTCCTACAATGAGCAGTTCTTC. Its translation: CASSGGGNSYNEQFF.

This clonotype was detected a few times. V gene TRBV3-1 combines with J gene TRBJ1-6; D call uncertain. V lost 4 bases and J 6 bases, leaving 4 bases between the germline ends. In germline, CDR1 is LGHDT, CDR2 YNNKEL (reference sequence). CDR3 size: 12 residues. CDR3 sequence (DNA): TGTGCCAGCAGCCTCGCTAATTCACCCCTCCACTTT. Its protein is CASSLANSPLHF.

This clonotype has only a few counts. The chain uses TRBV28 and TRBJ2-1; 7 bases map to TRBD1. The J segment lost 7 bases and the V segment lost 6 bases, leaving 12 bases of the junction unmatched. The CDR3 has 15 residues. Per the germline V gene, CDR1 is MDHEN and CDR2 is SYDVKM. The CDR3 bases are TGTGCCAGCAGCCCTCGTAGGGCAGGGGGTAATGAGCAGTTCTTC. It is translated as CASSPRRAGGNEQFF.

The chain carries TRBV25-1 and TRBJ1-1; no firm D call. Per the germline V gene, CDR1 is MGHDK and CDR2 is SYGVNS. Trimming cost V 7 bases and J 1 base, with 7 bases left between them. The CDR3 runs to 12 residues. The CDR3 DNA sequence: TGTGCCAGCAAGGCGGCGAACACTGAAGCTTTCTTT. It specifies CASKAANTEAFF.

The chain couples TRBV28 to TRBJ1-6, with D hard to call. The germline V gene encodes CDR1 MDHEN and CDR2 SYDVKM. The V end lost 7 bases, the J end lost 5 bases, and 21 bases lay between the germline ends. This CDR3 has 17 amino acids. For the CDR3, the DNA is TGTGCCAGCATCAGCTCCCCGGGAGAAAGCGATAATTCACCCCTCCACTTT. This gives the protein CASISSPGESDNSPLHF.

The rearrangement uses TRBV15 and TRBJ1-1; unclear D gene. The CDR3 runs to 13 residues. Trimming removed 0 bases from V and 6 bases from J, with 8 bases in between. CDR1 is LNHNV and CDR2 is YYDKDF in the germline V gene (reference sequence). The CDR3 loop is CATSREIRSEAFF. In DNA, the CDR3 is TGTGCCACCAGCAGAGAGATTCGGTCTGAAGCTTTCTTT.

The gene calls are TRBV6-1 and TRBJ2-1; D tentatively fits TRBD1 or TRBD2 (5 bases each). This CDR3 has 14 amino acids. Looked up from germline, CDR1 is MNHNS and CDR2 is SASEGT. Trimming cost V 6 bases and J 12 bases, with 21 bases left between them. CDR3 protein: CASSEGRYLRGQFF. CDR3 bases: TGTGCCAGCAGCGAGGGCCGCTACCTGAGGGGGCAGTTCTTC.

The CDR3 DNA is TGTGCCAGCAGCTTAGTGGGGACTAGCGGCTACAATGAGCAGTACTTC. Translating gives CASSLVGTSGYNEQYF. The rearrangement joins TRBV7-6 to TRBJ2-7; 11 nucleotides agree with TRBD2. Germline V gives CDR1 SGHVS, CDR2 FNYEAQ. The CDR3 contains 16 residues. V dropped 1 base and J dropped 7; count of bases not matched to a gene: 9.

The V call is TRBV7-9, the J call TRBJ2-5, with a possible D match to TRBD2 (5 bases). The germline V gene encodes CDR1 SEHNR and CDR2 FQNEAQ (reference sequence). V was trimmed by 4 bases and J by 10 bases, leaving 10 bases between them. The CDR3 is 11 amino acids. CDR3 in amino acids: CASSSGLDQYF. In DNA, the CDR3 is TGTGCCAGCAGCTCCGGACTGGACCAGTACTTC.

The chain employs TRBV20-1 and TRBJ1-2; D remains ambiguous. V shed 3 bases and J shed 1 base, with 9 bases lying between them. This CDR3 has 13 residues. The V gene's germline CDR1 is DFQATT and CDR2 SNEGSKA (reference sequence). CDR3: CSASPSNNYGYTF. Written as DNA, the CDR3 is TGCAGTGCTAGCCCATCTAATAACTATGGCTACACCTTC.

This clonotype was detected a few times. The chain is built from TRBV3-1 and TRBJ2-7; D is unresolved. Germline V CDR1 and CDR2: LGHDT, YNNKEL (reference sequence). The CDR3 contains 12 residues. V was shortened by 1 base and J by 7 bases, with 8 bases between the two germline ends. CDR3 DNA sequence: TGTGCCAGCAGCCAAGGGGTGAGGGAGCAGTACTTC. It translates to CASSQGVREQYF.

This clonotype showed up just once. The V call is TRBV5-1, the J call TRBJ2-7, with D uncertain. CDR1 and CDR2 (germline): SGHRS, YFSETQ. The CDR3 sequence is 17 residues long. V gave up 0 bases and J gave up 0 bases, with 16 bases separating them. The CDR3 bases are TGCGCCAGCAGCTTGGAACTTCGGACGGCCGGCTCCTACGAGCAGTACTTC. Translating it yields CASSLELRTAGSYEQYF.